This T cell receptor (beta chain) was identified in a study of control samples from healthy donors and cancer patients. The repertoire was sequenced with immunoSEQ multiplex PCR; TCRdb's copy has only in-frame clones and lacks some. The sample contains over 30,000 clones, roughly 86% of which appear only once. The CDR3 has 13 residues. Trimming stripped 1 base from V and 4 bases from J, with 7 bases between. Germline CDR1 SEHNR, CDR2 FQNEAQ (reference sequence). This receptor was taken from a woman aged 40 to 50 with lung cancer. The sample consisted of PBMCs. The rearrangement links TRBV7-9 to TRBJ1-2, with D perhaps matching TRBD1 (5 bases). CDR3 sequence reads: CASSLVQVYGYTF. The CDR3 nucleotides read TGTGCCAGCAGCTTAGTACAGGTCTATGGCTACACCTTC.